These 31 T cell receptor beta chains were all obtained from the same sample, sequenced in a study of stem cell transplantation in POMP-related autoinflammatory disease. Using immunoSEQ multiplex PCR, the repertoire was profiled, and TCRdb retains in-frame clones only, with some absent. The sample yields around 9,000 clones, roughly 85% seen once. Specimen: CD8+ T cells from PBMCs, collected after stem cell transplantation. The receptors stem from a human patient with POMP-related autoinflammation and immune dysregulation (PRAID). The graft donor may be the source of some T cells.

V and J are TRBV6-4 and TRBJ2-7; TRBD1 matches 8 bases. Losses at the gene ends were 6 bases for V and 2 bases for J; bases not matched to a gene: 12. The CDR3 length is 16 residues. Looked up from germline, CDR1 is MRHNA and CDR2 is SNTAGT. The CDR3 nucleotides read TGTGCCAGCAGGAGGCTGGAAGTGGACAGGGCCTACGAGCAGTACGTC. The encoded protein is CASRRLEVDRAYEQYV.

The chain has TRBV5-5 and TRBJ2-2; perhaps TRBD1 as D (5 bases). Germline CDR1 SGHKS, CDR2 YYEKEE (reference sequence). Trimming pared 2 bases from V and 1 base from J, leaving 6 bases between. The CDR3 has 14 amino acids. CDR3 sequence (DNA): TGTGCCAGCAGCTTCGGACAGAACACCGGGGAGCTGTTTTTT. The encoded protein is CASSFGQNTGELFF.

A single count supports this clone. The gene calls are TRBV9 and TRBJ1-2, with D perhaps TRBD1 (5 bases). The V end lost 4 bases, the J end lost 6 bases, and 19 bases lay between the germline ends. The CDR3 has 15 amino acids. CDR1 is SGDLS, CDR2 YYNGEE, per germline. The CDR3 DNA sequence: TGTGCCAGCAGCCCTCCTAACGGGGGTTCCCATGGCTACACCTTC. Its protein product is CASSPPNGGSHGYTF. Combining the CDR3 with reference TRBV9 and TRBJ1-2 gives the whole variable domain DSGVTQTPKHLITATGQRVTLRCSPRSGDLSVYWYQQSLDQGLQFLIQYYNGEERAKGNILERFSAQQFPDLHSELNLSSLELGDSALYFCASSPPNGGSHGYTFGSGTRLTVV.

The chain links TRBV9 to TRBJ2-5, with TRBD2 identical over 8 bases. This CDR3 has 14 residues. Per the germline V gene, CDR1 is SGDLS and CDR2 is YYNGEE. Losses at the gene ends were 0 bases for V and 4 bases for J; bases not matched to a gene: 2. The CDR3 loop reads CASSVAGGLETQYF. In nucleotides, the CDR3 is TGTGCCAGCAGCGTAGCGGGGGGGCTAGAGACCCAGTACTTC.

The genes are TRBV19 and TRBJ2-7; D is unclear. The CDR3 covers 16 residues. V lost 1 base and J 0 bases, leaving 13 bases between the germline ends. The germline CDR1 and CDR2 sequences are LNHDA and SQIVND (reference sequence). DNA of the CDR3: TGTGCCAGTAGTATAGGCCCAGCGCGAAGCTCCTACGAGCAGTACTTC. Translation gives CASSIGPARSSYEQYF.

CDR3 DNA sequence: TGCGCCAGCAGCCAAGTCTTACAGAGCTACGAGCAGTACTTC. Translating gives CASSQVLQSYEQYF. This chain joins TRBV4-1 and TRBJ2-7; D gene ambiguous. The V end was cut by 1 base, the J end by 3 bases, with 10 bases between. The CDR3 consists of 14 residues. Germline V lookup: CDR1 MGHRA, CDR2 YSYEKL.

J is TRBJ1-2 and V is TRBV5-1; TRBD1 matches 7 bases. Germline assignment: CDR1 SGHRS and CDR2 YFSETQ. The CDR3 extends over 11 amino acids. For the CDR3, the DNA is TGCGCTACAGGGGATAACTATGGCTACACCTTC. This translates into CATGDNYGYTF.

This chain uses TRBV12-5 with TRBJ2-1; 12 nucleotides agree with TRBD1. Trimming took 3 bases from V and 4 from J; bases not matched to a gene: 19. Germline V gene sequence: CDR1 LGHNT, CDR2 FRNRAP. The CDR3 extends over 21 amino acids. CDR3 coding DNA: TGTGCTAGTGGTTTTTTTCCCCCCCTCCGGGACAGGGGGCTTTTGTACAATGAGCAGTTCTTC. Residues: CASGFFPPLRDRGLLYNEQFF.

This clone was counted a few times. This sequence joins TRBV4-1 and TRBJ1-1; 8 nucleotides agree with TRBD1. Germline CDR1 is MGHRA and CDR2 is YSYEKL. This CDR3 is built from 16 residues. After removal of 5 bases from V and 3 bases from J, the junction contained 11 bases not matched to a gene. The CDR3 DNA is TGCGCCAGCAGCGCCCCGGGATCACAGGGGGACACTGAAGCTTTCTTT. Protein: CASSAPGSQGDTEAFF.

The count of this clone is one. The rearrangement links TRBV28 to TRBJ1-1; D is ambiguous. Trimming shortened V by 3 bases and J by 4 bases, and 9 bases separated the two germline ends. CDR1 MDHEN and CDR2 SYDVKM come from the germline V gene. The CDR3 extends over 13 amino acids. CDR3 coding DNA: TGTGCCAGCAGTTTCACGGGCAGCACTGAAGCTTTCTTT. As protein: CASSFTGSTEAFF.

The chain employs TRBV9 and TRBJ2-3; tentatively, D is TRBD2 (6 bases). From germline, CDR1 is SGDLS and CDR2 YYNGEE. The CDR3 extends over 13 amino acids. Trimming took 0 bases from V and 5 from J, leaving 7 bases between them. The CDR3 bases are TGTGCCAGCAGCGTAGGCGGGGAAGATACGCAGTATTTT. Protein sequence: CASSVGGEDTQYF.

This rearrangement joins TRBV28 to TRBJ2-5, with a weak D call TRBD1 (5 bases). Trimming removed 10 bases at V and 2 bases at J, with 23 bases between. The CDR3 contains 16 residues. The V gene's germline CDR1 is MDHEN and CDR2 SYDVKM. DNA of the CDR3: TGTGCCATCCACTCATCCCACTTCACAGGACAAGAGACCCAGTACTTC. Its translation: CAIHSSHFTGQETQYF.

This sequence joins TRBV7-9 and TRBJ2-3; D ambiguous. There are 15 residues in the CDR3. Trimming shortened V by 2 bases and J by 4 bases, and 13 bases separated the two germline ends. CDR1 SEHNR and CDR2 FQNEAQ come from the germline V gene (reference sequence). The CDR3 reads CASSLWMGAPDTQYF. CDR3 bases: TGTGCCAGCAGCTTATGGATGGGCGCCCCAGATACGCAGTATTTT.

In DNA form, the CDR3 reads TGTGCCAGCAACCGACTGAGACTAGCGGGACCCTACGAGCAGTACTTC. Its protein product is CASNRLRLAGPYEQYF. The gene calls are TRBV7-2 and TRBJ2-7; 11 bases align to TRBD2. There are 16 residues in the CDR3. Germline V lookup: CDR1 SGHTA, CDR2 FQGNSA. Trimming removed 7 bases from V and 2 bases from J; junction bases left unmatched: 10.

This chain uses TRBV7-9 with TRBJ2-3, with a tentative D call TRBD2 (6 bases). Trimming removed 4 bases at V and 2 bases at J, with 16 bases between. CDR3 length: 16 amino acids. Germline V gives CDR1 SEHNR, CDR2 FQNEAQ (reference sequence). As DNA, the CDR3 is TGTGCCAGCAGCTCCCTCTCCGGGGGACCCACAGATACGCAGTATTTT. Protein product: CASSSLSGGPTDTQYF.

This chain links TRBV7-9 with TRBJ1-2; no clear D gene. The CDR3 totals 16 residues. Between the trimmed V and J ends, which lost 1 base and 0 bases, there was a span of 12 bases. CDR1 and CDR2 from the germline V gene are SEHNR and FQNEAQ (reference sequence). CDR3 residues: CASSLVGGPPNYGYTF. The CDR3, as DNA: TGTGCCAGCAGCTTAGTTGGCGGGCCGCCTAACTATGGCTACACCTTC. Looking up the rest from reference TRBV7-9 and TRBJ1-2 gives the full variable domain: DTGVSQNPRHKITKRGQNVTFRCDPISEHNRLYWYRQTLGQGPEFLTYFQNEAQLEKSRLLSDRFSAERPKGSFSTLEIQRTEQGDSAMYLCASSLVGGPPNYGYTFGSGTRLTVV.

The rearrangement joins TRBV9 to TRBJ1-5; D unclear. The V and J ends lost 2 bases and 0 bases respectively, with 3 bases between them. Germline loops: CDR1 SGDLS, CDR2 YYNGEE. CDR3 size: 13 residues. CDR3 in amino acids: CASSVGSNQPQHF. In nucleotides, the CDR3 is TGTGCCAGCAGCGTTGGTAGCAATCAGCCCCAGCATTTT.

This clone was seen just once. This chain uses TRBV7-6 with TRBJ2-5; possibly TRBD1 for D (5 bases). Germline V gene sequence: CDR1 SGHVS, CDR2 FNYEAQ. The V and J ends lost 4 bases and 2 bases respectively, with 14 bases between them. This CDR3 region has 15 residues. Here the CDR3 DNA reads TGTGCCAGCAGCTCCACCCACCGACAGCAAGAGACCCAGTACTTC. This encodes CASSSTHRQQETQYF.

J is TRBJ2-7 and V is TRBV5-4, with TRBD2 identical over 10 bases. CDR1 SGHNT and CDR2 YYREEE come from the germline V gene (reference sequence). This CDR3 region has 14 residues. The V segment lost 4 bases and the J segment 6 bases; nucleotides outside the gene matches: 7. The CDR3 spells CASSAPGLAPEQYF. The CDR3 coding sequence is TGTGCCAGCAGCGCCCCGGGACTAGCGCCCGAGCAGTACTTC.

The chain has TRBV6-6 and TRBJ1-1, with TRBD1 identical over 11 bases. This CDR3 is built from 14 residues. Germline-derived CDR1 and CDR2 are MNHNY and SVGAGI (reference sequence). V gave up 2 bases and J gave up 7 bases; unmatched junction bases: 3. The CDR3: CASSYGGQGDEAFF. The DNA of the CDR3 is TGTGCCAGCAGTTACGGGGGACAGGGGGATGAAGCTTTCTTT.

This chain links TRBV2 with TRBJ2-3; 9 bases match TRBD2. V lost 1 base to trimming and J lost 7 bases; unmatched junction nucleotides: 9. The germline V gene encodes CDR1 SNHLY and CDR2 FYNNEI. CDR3 size: 16 residues. The CDR3 reads CASSEEASGTHHTQYF. In DNA form, the CDR3 reads TGTGCCAGCAGTGAAGAGGCTAGCGGGACTCATCATACGCAGTATTTT.

V usage is TRBV19 and J usage is TRBJ2-1; 9 bases map to TRBD1. The CDR3 extends over 15 amino acids. Per germline, CDR1 LNHDA and CDR2 SQIVND (reference sequence). After removal of 6 bases from V and 2 bases from J, the junction contained 5 bases not matched to a gene. The CDR3 coding sequence is TGTGCCAGTAGCCTGGGACAGGGTGCCTACAATGAGCAGTTCTTC. Protein sequence: CASSLGQGAYNEQFF.

The chain uses TRBV4-2 and TRBJ1-1; 8 bases are a match to TRBD1. The CDR3 is made up of 13 amino acids. Germline CDR1 reads LGHNA; CDR2 reads YNFKEQ. The trim removed 6 bases at V and 3 bases at J, leaving 3 bases unmatched. The CDR3 protein is CASSQTGDTEAFF. The DNA of the CDR3 is TGTGCCAGCAGTCAGACAGGGGACACTGAAGCTTTCTTT.

V and J are TRBV2 and TRBJ2-3; 12 bases map to TRBD2. Germline V gives CDR1 SNHLY, CDR2 FYNNEI. The CDR3 contains 16 residues. The trim removed 6 bases at V and 3 bases at J, leaving 7 bases unmatched. The CDR3 DNA is TGTGCCAGCAGGGACAGGACTAGCGGGACAACAGATACGCAGTATTTT. This gives the protein CASRDRTSGTTDTQYF.

The V call is TRBV14, the J call TRBJ2-7; 10 nucleotides match TRBD2. In germline, CDR1 is SGHDN, CDR2 FVKESK. The CDR3 spans 13 residues. V lost 6 bases, J lost 3 bases, and 2 bases stayed unmatched. CDR3 in amino acids: CASRSSGSYEQYF. For the CDR3, the DNA is TGTGCCAGCAGGTCTAGCGGGAGCTACGAGCAGTACTTC.

Only a few counts were recorded for this clone. V is TRBV7-8 and J is TRBJ2-7; D is undetermined. Germline V lookup: CDR1 SGHVS, CDR2 FQNEAQ. CDR3 length equals 19 residues. Trimming shortened V by 1 base and J by 4 bases, and 26 bases separated the two germline ends. The CDR3 is CASSLVPAVAGWGTYEQYV. DNA for the CDR3: TGTGCCAGCAGCTTAGTTCCGGCAGTGGCAGGTTGGGGAACTTACGAGCAGTACGTC.

The V call is TRBV30, the J call TRBJ1-5; 7 positions match TRBD1. Germline CDR1 is GTSNPN and CDR2 is SVGIG (reference sequence). The CDR3 length is 16 residues. Trimming cost V 5 bases and J 5 bases; bases outside gene matches: 15. This CDR3 reads CAWPDPETGTHQPQHF. DNA for the CDR3: TGTGCCTGGCCCGACCCCGAGACAGGGACCCATCAGCCCCAGCATTTT.

The rearrangement joins TRBV19 to TRBJ1-1; D is uncertain. CDR3 length: 15 residues. The germline V gene encodes CDR1 LNHDA and CDR2 SQIVND (reference sequence). Trimming left V 5 bases short and J 0 bases short, with 13 bases between. CDR3 sequence: CASSLMPGVNTEAFF. The CDR3 DNA reads as TGTGCCAGTAGTTTGATGCCGGGAGTGAACACTGAAGCTTTCTTT. The variable domain in full, completed from reference TRBV19 and TRBJ1-1, reads DGGITQSPKYLFRKEGQNVTLSCEQNLNHDAMYWYRQDPGQGLRLIYYSQIVNDFQKGDIAEGYSVSREKKESFPLTVTSAQKNPTAFYLCASSLMPGVNTEAFFGQGTRLTVV.

The table lists this clone with a count of one. V usage is TRBV15 and J usage is TRBJ2-7, with D perhaps TRBD1 (6 bases). The germline gives CDR1 LNHNV, CDR2 YYDKDF (reference sequence). The V end lost 0 bases, the J end lost 5 bases, and 8 bases lay between the germline ends. The CDR3 is made up of 13 amino acids. The CDR3 region is CATSRDWDNEQYV. DNA for the CDR3: TGTGCCACCAGCAGAGATTGGGACAACGAGCAGTACGTC.

This chain uses TRBV15 with TRBJ1-2; 8 positions match TRBD1. The CDR3 is 17 residues long. V gave up 0 bases and J gave up 3 bases; unmatched junction bases: 9. Germline CDR1 LNHNV, CDR2 YYDKDF (reference sequence). CDR3 nucleotides: TGTGCCACCAGCAGAGAAAACCGGCAGGGGGCGGACTATGGCTACACCTTC. This sequence encodes CATSRENRQGADYGYTF.

The chain is built from TRBV30 and TRBJ1-5; no reliable D call. The CDR3 is 13 amino acids. With 0 bases removed from V and 7 bases from J, the gap between germline ends came to 10 bases. Looked up from germline, CDR1 is GTSNPN and CDR2 is SVGIG (reference sequence). CDR3 sequence reads: CAWSVQERQPQHF. The CDR3 DNA is TGTGCCTGGAGTGTGCAAGAGCGGCAGCCCCAGCATTTT.